Below are 17 T cell receptor beta chains sequenced from a single sample in a study of blood T cell repertoires in COVID-19. The method was immunoSEQ multiplex PCR; TCRdb's version includes in-frame clones alone and lacks a portion of them. Here the sample spans fewer than 250,000 clones, roughly four fifths being singletons. Material: peripheral blood. These receptors were collected from a middle-aged woman with acute or convalescent COVID-19.

The chain links TRBV5-6 to TRBJ2-3, with 7 bases lining up with TRBD2. Per germline, CDR1 SGHDT and CDR2 YYEEEE. V was pared by 2 bases and J by 4 bases, with 10 bases of the junction left unmatched. This CDR3 comprises 16 residues. The CDR3 protein is CASSFNGGRWSDTQYF. The CDR3 DNA reads as TGTGCCAGCAGCTTCAATGGCGGGAGATGGTCAGATACGCAGTATTTT. Looking up the rest from reference TRBV5-6 and TRBJ2-3 gives the full variable domain: DAGVTQSPTHLIKTRGQQVTLRCSPKSGHDTVSWYQQALGQGPQFIFQYYEEEERQRGNFPDRFSGHQFPNYSSELNVNALLLGDSALYLCASSFNGGRWSDTQYFGPGTRLTVL.

This clone occurred a few times. The rearrangement uses TRBV19 and TRBJ2-1; 11 bases fit TRBD2. After removal of 7 bases from V and 3 bases from J, the junction contained 5 bases not matched to a gene. Germline values: CDR1 LNHDA, CDR2 SQIVND (reference sequence). The CDR3 covers 15 residues. This CDR3 reads CASTDLAGGYNEQFF. The CDR3 nucleotides read TGTGCCAGTACCGACCTAGCGGGGGGCTACAATGAGCAGTTCTTC. The variable domain in full, with the rest retrieved from reference TRBV19 and TRBJ2-1, is DGGITQSPKYLFRKEGQNVTLSCEQNLNHDAMYWYRQDPGQGLRLIYYSQIVNDFQKGDIAEGYSVSREKKESFPLTVTSAQKNPTAFYLCASTDLAGGYNEQFFGPGTRLTVL.

This chain joins TRBV9 and TRBJ2-5; 12 nucleotides agree with TRBD2. V was clipped by 5 bases and J by 1 base; unmatched bases: 6. The CDR3 is 16 amino acids. Germline-derived CDR1 and CDR2 are SGDLS and YYNGEE. CDR3 sequence: CASSAGLAGPQETQYF. For the CDR3, the DNA is TGTGCCAGCAGTGCCGGACTAGCGGGGCCCCAAGAGACCCAGTACTTC.

The chain joins TRBV3-1 (or the pseudogene TRBV3-2) to TRBJ1-6; D is ambiguous. Germline CDR1 LGHDT, CDR2 YNNKEL (reference sequence). The CDR3 is made up of 16 amino acids. V shed 0 bases and J shed 2 bases, with 8 bases lying between them. The CDR3 sequence: CASSQDFSAYNSPLHF. The CDR3 DNA is TGTGCCAGCAGCCAAGATTTTAGCGCCTATAATTCACCCCTCCACTTT.

The chain combines TRBV7-2 with TRBJ2-2; 13 positions agree with TRBD2. The CDR3 sequence is 15 residues long. Germline CDR1 SGHTA, CDR2 FQGNSA. V trimming: 5 bases; J trimming: 6 bases; junction bases outside the gene matches: 3. The CDR3 DNA reads TGTGCCAGCAGCCGGACTAGCGGGAGTTCCGGGGAGCTGTTTTTT. Encoded protein: CASSRTSGSSGELFF.

This chain links TRBV29-1 with TRBJ2-1; 16 bases agree with TRBD2. Looked up from germline, CDR1 is SQVTM and CDR2 is ANQGSEA. V dropped 3 bases and J dropped 3; count of bases not matched to a gene: 11. The CDR3 runs 19 residues. The CDR3 coding sequence is TGCAGCGTTGATGTGGGGGGGACTAGCGGGAGGGTAAACTACAATGAGCAGTTCTTC. Its translation is CSVDVGGTSGRVNYNEQFF.

The chain carries TRBV5-1 and TRBJ2-5; 7 bases line up with TRBD2. The germline CDR1 and CDR2 sequences are SGHRS and YFSETQ. Unmatched junction bases numbered 1, after V lost 1 base and J lost 1 base. The CDR3 is made up of 14 amino acids. The CDR3 sequence: CASSLTSAQETQYF. The CDR3 region has the DNA TGCGCCAGCAGCTTGACTAGCGCCCAAGAGACCCAGTACTTC.

This chain joins TRBV19 and TRBJ2-7, with TRBD2 identical over 8 bases. Germline V gives CDR1 LNHDA, CDR2 SQIVND (reference sequence). The ends lost 11 bases at V and 0 bases at J; junction bases unmatched: 6. The CDR3 is 13 residues long. CDR3 loop: CASARGGSYEQYF. CDR3 nucleotides: TGTGCCTCGGCACGGGGGGGCTCCTACGAGCAGTACTTC.

The chain joins TRBV4-2 to TRBJ2-3; D is unresolved. The germline V and J ends were trimmed by 0 bases and 1 base, with 5 bases remaining between them. This CDR3 is 14 amino acids long. Germline assignment: CDR1 LGHNA and CDR2 YNFKEQ. The CDR3 nucleotides are TGTGCCAGCAGCCAAGACACAGGCACAGATACGCAGTATTTT. Translating it yields CASSQDTGTDTQYF.

This clone has only one observation. This chain connects TRBV5-1 to TRBJ2-1, with 9 bases aligning to TRBD2. Germline trimming cut 4 bases from V and 6 bases from J; bases unmatched to any gene: 20. The CDR3 has 19 amino acids. Germline lookup yields CDR1 SGHRS and CDR2 YFSETQ. The CDR3 coding sequence is TGCGCCAGCAGCCAACTTATCAATAGCGGGGGCCCGCCGGGCAATGAGCAGTTCTTC. This codes for CASSQLINSGGPPGNEQFF.

V is TRBV11-2 and J is TRBJ2-1; 11 bases agree with TRBD1. Germline trimming cut 3 bases from V and 8 bases from J; bases unmatched to any gene: 3. CDR1 is SGHAT and CDR2 is FQNNGV in the germline V gene. The length of the CDR3 is 14 residues. DNA of the CDR3: TGTGCCAGCAGCTTGGACAGGGGGCTGGATGAGCAGTTCTTC. This translates into CASSLDRGLDEQFF.

J is TRBJ2-7 and V is TRBV12-3 or TRBV12-4; weak D call: TRBD2 (5 bases). The CDR3 consists of 11 residues. Trimming pared 4 bases from V and 6 bases from J, leaving 7 bases between. The CDR3 coding sequence is TGTGCCAGCAGTTCTCGGGGCGAGCAGTACTTC. It specifies CASSSRGEQYF.

The V and J genes are TRBV3-1 (or the pseudogene TRBV3-2) and TRBJ1-1; 11 bases align to TRBD1. Trimming took 2 bases from V and 5 from J; bases not matched to a gene: 7. From germline, CDR1 is LGHDT and CDR2 YNNKEL (reference sequence). The length of the CDR3 is 16 residues. The CDR3 loop reads CASSQTVGTGGTEAFF. In DNA, the CDR3 is TGTGCCAGCAGCCAAACCGTGGGGACAGGGGGAACTGAAGCTTTCTTT.

This chain joins TRBV30 and TRBJ2-7; 11 bases are shared with TRBD2. Per germline, CDR1 GTSNPN and CDR2 SVGIG (reference sequence). The CDR3 runs 20 residues. The V segment lost 0 bases and the J segment 3 bases; nucleotides outside the gene matches: 19. The DNA of the CDR3 is TGTGCCTGGAGTGTACGAGATTCTAGCGGGGGGACAAATTCCCACTACGAGCAGTACTTC. It translates to CAWSVRDSSGGTNSHYEQYF.

This chain connects TRBV18 to TRBJ2-2, with D perhaps matching TRBD2 (6 bases). The CDR3 covers 15 residues. V gave up 2 bases and J gave up 1 base, with 8 bases separating them. Germline V CDR1 and CDR2: KGHSH, LQKENI. CDR3 loop: CASSPVGRNTGELFF. The CDR3, as DNA: TGTGCCAGCTCACCAGTCGGGAGGAACACCGGGGAGCTGTTTTTT. Supplemented by reference TRBV18 and TRBJ2-2, the full variable domain reads NAGVMQNPRHLVRRRGQEARLRCSPMKGHSHVYWYRQLPEEGLKFMVYLQKENIIDESGMPKERFSAEFPKEGPSILRIQQVVRGDSAAYFCASSPVGRNTGELFFGEGSRLTVL.

The gene calls are TRBV11-2 and TRBJ2-3; possibly TRBD2 for D (5 bases). Trimming removed 5 bases at V and 10 bases at J, with 10 bases between. The CDR3 covers 11 residues. The germline gives CDR1 SGHAT, CDR2 FQNNGV. Here the CDR3 DNA reads TGTGCCAGCAGCGGTAGCGTTTCGCAGTATTTT. Protein sequence: CASSGSVSQYF.

This clone was detected only once. The genes are TRBV5-1 and TRBJ2-4; TRBD2 might be the D (6 bases). The ends were cut back, 0 bases at V and 8 bases at J, with 18 bases in the middle. Germline V lookup: CDR1 SGHRS, CDR2 YFSETQ. The CDR3 length is 16 residues. This chain's CDR3 is CASSLEVGDLEDIQYF. In nucleotides, the CDR3 is TGCGCCAGCAGCTTGGAGGTCGGGGACTTGGAGGACATTCAGTACTTC.